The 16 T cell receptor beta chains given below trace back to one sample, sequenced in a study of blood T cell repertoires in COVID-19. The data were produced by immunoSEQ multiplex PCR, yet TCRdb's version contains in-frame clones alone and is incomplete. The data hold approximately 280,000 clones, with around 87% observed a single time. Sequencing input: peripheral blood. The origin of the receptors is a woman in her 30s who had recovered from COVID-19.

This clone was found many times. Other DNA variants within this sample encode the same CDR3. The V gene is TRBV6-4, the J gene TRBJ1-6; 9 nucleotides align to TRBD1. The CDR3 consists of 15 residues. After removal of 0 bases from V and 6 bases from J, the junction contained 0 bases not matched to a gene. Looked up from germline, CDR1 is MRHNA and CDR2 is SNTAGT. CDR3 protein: CASSDSTGGNSPLHF. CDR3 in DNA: TGTGCCAGCAGTGACTCGACAGGGGGTAATTCACCCCTCCACTTT.

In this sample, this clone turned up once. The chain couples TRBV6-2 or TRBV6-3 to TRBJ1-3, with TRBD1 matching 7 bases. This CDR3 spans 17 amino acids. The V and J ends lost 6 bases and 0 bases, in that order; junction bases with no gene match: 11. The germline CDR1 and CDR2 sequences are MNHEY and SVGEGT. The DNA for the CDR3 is TGTGCCAGCAGCCGACCGGACAGGATCCACTCTGGAAACACCATATATTTT. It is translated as CASSRPDRIHSGNTIYF.

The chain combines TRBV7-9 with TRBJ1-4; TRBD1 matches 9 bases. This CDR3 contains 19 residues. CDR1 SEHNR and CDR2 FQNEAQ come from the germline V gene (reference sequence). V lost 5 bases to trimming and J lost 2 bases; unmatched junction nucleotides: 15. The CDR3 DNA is TGTGCCAGCAGCACCTCCTGGGACAGGGAGTTATGGACTAATGAAAAACTGTTTTTT. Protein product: CASSTSWDRELWTNEKLFF.

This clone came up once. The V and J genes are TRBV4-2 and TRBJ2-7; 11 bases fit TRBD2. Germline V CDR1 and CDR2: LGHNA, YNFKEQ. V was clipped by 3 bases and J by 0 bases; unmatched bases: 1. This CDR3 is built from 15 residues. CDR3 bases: TGTGCCAGCAGCCAGGGACTAGCGGCCTCCTACGAGCAGTACTTC. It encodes CASSQGLAASYEQYF.

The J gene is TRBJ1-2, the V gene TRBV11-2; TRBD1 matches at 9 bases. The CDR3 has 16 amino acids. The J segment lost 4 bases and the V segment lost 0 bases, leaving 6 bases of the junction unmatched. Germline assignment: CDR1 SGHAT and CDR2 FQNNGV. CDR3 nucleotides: TGTGCCAGCAGCTTAGATCCCGGGACAGGGCTCTATGGCTACACCTTC. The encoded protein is CASSLDPGTGLYGYTF.

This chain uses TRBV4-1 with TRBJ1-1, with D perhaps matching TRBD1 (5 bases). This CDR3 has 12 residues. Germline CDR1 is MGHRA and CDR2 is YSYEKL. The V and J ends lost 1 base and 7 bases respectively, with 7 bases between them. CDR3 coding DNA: TGCGCCAGCAGCCAAGCAGGGCTTGAAGCTTTCTTT. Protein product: CASSQAGLEAFF.

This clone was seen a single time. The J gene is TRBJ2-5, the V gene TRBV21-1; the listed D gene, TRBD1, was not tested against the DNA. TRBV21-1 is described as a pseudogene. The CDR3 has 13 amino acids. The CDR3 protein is CASSKWALETQYF. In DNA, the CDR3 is TGTGCCAGCAGCAAGTGGGCCCTAGAGACCCAGTACTTC.

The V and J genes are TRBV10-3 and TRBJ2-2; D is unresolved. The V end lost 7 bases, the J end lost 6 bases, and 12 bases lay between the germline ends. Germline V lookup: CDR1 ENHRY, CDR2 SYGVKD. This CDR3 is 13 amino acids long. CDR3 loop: CAITPAPSGELFF. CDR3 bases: TGTGCCATCACCCCAGCGCCATCCGGGGAGCTGTTTTTT.

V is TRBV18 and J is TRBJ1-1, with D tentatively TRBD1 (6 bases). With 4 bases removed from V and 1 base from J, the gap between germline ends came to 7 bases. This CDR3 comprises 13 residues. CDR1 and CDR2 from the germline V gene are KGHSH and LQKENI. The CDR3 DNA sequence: TGTGCCAGCTCACGGGACACGAACACTGAAGCTTTCTTT. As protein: CASSRDTNTEAFF.

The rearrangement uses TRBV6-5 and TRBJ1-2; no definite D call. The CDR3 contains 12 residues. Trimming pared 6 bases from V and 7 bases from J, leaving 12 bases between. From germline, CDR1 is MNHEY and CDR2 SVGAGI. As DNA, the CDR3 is TGTGCCAGCAGCATCGAAGCGTTTGGCTACACCTTC. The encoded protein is CASSIEAFGYTF.

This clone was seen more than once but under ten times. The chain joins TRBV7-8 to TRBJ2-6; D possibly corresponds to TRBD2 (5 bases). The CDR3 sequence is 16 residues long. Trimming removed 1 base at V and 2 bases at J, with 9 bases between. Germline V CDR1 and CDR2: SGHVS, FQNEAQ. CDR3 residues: CASSLVVLAGANVLTF. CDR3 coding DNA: TGTGCCAGCAGCTTAGTAGTACTAGCTGGGGCCAACGTCCTGACTTTC.

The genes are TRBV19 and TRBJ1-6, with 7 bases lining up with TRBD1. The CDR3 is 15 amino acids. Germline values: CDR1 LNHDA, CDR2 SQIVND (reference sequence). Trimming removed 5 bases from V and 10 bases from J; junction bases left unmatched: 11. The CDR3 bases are TGTGCCAGTAGTCAAGACAGGGTCTCAGGATCACCCCTCCACTTT. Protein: CASSQDRVSGSPLHF.

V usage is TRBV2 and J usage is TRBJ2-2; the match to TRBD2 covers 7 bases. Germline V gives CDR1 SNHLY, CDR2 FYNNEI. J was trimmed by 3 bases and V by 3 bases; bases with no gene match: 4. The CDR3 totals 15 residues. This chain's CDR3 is CASSDSAGDTGELFF. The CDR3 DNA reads TGTGCCAGCAGTGACTCTGCGGGGGACACCGGGGAGCTGTTTTTT.

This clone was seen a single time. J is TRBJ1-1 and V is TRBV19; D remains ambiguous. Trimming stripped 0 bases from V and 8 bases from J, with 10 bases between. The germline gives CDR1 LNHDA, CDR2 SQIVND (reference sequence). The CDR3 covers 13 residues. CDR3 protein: CASSIDLVEEAFF. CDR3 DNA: TGTGCCAGTAGTATAGATCTTGTGGAGGAAGCTTTCTTT.

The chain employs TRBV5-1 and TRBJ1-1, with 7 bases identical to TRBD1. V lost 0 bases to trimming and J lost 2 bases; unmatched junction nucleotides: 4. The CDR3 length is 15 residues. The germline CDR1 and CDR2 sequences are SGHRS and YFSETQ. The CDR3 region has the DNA TGCGCCAGCAGCTTGGCCGGGGACAGTAACACTGAAGCTTTCTTT. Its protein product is CASSLAGDSNTEAFF. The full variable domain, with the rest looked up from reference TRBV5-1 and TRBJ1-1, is KAGVTQTPRYLIKTRGQQVTLSCSPISGHRSVSWYQQTPGQGLQFLFEYFSETQRNKGNFPGRFSGRQFSNSRSEMNVSTLELGDSALYLCASSLAGDSNTEAFFGQGTRLTVV.

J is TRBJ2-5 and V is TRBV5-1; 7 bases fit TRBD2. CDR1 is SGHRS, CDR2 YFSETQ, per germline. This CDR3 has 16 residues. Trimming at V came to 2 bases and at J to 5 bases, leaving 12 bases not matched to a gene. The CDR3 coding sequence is TGCGCCAGCAGCTTCCTGGGAGGGAACTCGGGGGAGACCCAGTACTTC. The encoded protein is CASSFLGGNSGETQYF.